The 26 T cell receptor beta chains reported below all come from one sample, sequenced in a study of radiation and T cells in renal cell carcinoma. Time point given: blood 2 weeks post-SBRT. Treatment noted: 15 Gy SBRT to primary tumor, nephrectomy 4 weeks later. Generated by immunoSEQ multiplex PCR, the TCRdb table keeps only in-frame clones and is missing some. The data hold 120,000 or so clones, with 70% to 90% observed a single time. Source: blood, taken from a patient whose treatment included radiotherapy and nephrectomy. These receptors all come from an older woman with renal cell carcinoma.

This sequence joins TRBV27 and TRBJ2-3; 10 bases map to TRBD2. CDR3 size: 16 residues. Germline CDR1 and CDR2: MNHEY and SMNVEV (reference sequence). V lost 4 bases and J lost 0; bases outside the gene matches: 4. Here the CDR3 reads CASSSSGGTSTDTQYF. The CDR3, as DNA: TGTGCCAGCAGTTCTAGCGGGGGTACTAGCACAGATACGCAGTATTTT.

The rearrangement uses TRBV19 and TRBJ1-3, with 9 bases aligning to TRBD1. This CDR3 has 15 amino acids. Trimming cost V 5 bases and J 6 bases; bases outside gene matches: 8. Germline-derived CDR1 and CDR2 are LNHDA and SQIVND (reference sequence). The CDR3, as DNA: TGTGCCAGTAGTGGTCGGGGACAGGGTATAAACACCATATATTTT. Translated: CASSGRGQGINTIYF.

V and J are TRBV6-5 and TRBJ2-7; 7 nucleotides agree with TRBD1. Trimming at V came to 4 bases and at J to 7 bases, leaving 7 bases not matched to a gene. CDR3 length: 13 residues. CDR1 and CDR2 (germline): MNHEY, SVGAGI. CDR3 DNA: TGTGCCAGCAGTTGGAACAGGGGTCGGGAGCAGTACTTC. Translated: CASSWNRGREQYF.

This clone was detected only a few times. The chain uses TRBV7-6 and TRBJ2-7; weak D call: TRBD2 (6 bases). Trimming removed 1 base at V and 2 bases at J, with 18 bases between. The CDR3 spans 17 residues. CDR1 and CDR2 from the germline V gene are SGHVS and FNYEAQ. This CDR3 reads CASSLEVRGTFAYEQYF. The CDR3 coding sequence is TGTGCCAGCAGCTTAGAGGTTCGGGGGACCTTCGCCTACGAGCAGTACTTC.

This chain links TRBV19 with TRBJ1-2; 9 nucleotides agree with TRBD1. This CDR3 is 15 amino acids long. The V and J ends lost 6 bases and 2 bases, in that order; junction bases with no gene match: 7. Per the germline V gene, CDR1 is LNHDA and CDR2 is SQIVND (reference sequence). This CDR3 reads CASSLGQGNNYGYTF. Written as DNA, the CDR3 is TGTGCCAGTAGCCTGGGACAGGGTAACAACTATGGCTACACCTTC.

This rearrangement joins TRBV6-5 to TRBJ2-1; 9 bases map to TRBD2. The CDR3 contains 15 residues. J lost 4 bases, V lost 9 bases, and 10 bases had no gene match. Germline-derived CDR1 and CDR2 are MNHEY and SVGAGI. Written as DNA, the CDR3 is TGTGCCAGTGCTGGAAGCGGGGGGCTGTACAATGAGCAGTTCTTC. Protein product: CASAGSGGLYNEQFF.

The V and J genes are TRBV5-4 and TRBJ2-1; D possibly corresponds to TRBD2 (5 bases). This CDR3 is built from 17 residues. The V end lost 1 base, the J end lost 0 bases, and 14 bases lay between the germline ends. The germline V gene encodes CDR1 SGHNT and CDR2 YYREEE (reference sequence). In DNA form, the CDR3 reads TGTGCCAGCAGCTTGTCTACTGCGGGTCTCTCCTACAATGAGCAGTTCTTC. As protein: CASSLSTAGLSYNEQFF.

This chain connects TRBV4-1 to TRBJ2-2; 9 bases line up with TRBD2. The CDR3 is 17 residues long. J lost 7 bases, V lost 0 bases, and 9 bases had no gene match. The V gene's germline CDR1 is MGHRA and CDR2 YSYEKL. DNA of the CDR3: TGCGCCAGCAGCCAAGATTTGGCGGGGGGGCCAGGCGGGGAGCTGTTTTTT. Translated, it gives CASSQDLAGGPGGELFF.

The chain combines TRBV9 with TRBJ2-1; 9 bases match TRBD1. In germline, CDR1 is SGDLS, CDR2 YYNGEE. The CDR3 consists of 16 residues. V lost 4 bases to trimming and J lost 7 bases; unmatched junction nucleotides: 12. The CDR3 coding sequence is TGTGCCAGCAGCCCTATTCCGGGACAGGGATCTAATGAGCAGTTCTTC. Translated: CASSPIPGQGSNEQFF.

V gene TRBV6-5 combines with J gene TRBJ1-5; D may be TRBD1 (6 bases). This CDR3 comprises 14 residues. V was pared by 7 bases and J by 2 bases, with 12 bases between. The V gene's germline CDR1 is MNHEY and CDR2 SVGAGI. The CDR3 spells CASTPGGGNQPQHF. The CDR3 DNA follows: TGTGCCAGCACCCCCGGGGGCGGCAATCAGCCCCAGCATTTT.

The J gene is TRBJ2-1, the V gene TRBV2; tentatively, D is TRBD2 (6 bases). There are 14 residues in the CDR3. Trimming left V 5 bases short and J 4 bases short, with 12 bases between. Germline V lookup: CDR1 SNHLY, CDR2 FYNNEI. CDR3 residues: CASSTGGGYNEQFF. The DNA for the CDR3 is TGTGCCAGCAGTACCGGTGGGGGGTACAATGAGCAGTTCTTC.

The J gene is TRBJ2-7, the V gene TRBV7-8, with 11 positions matching TRBD2. The V segment lost 6 bases and the J segment 2 bases; nucleotides outside the gene matches: 6. The length of the CDR3 is 15 residues. Per germline, CDR1 SGHVS and CDR2 FQNEAQ. The chain's CDR3 is CASSETSGITYEQYF. CDR3 bases: TGTGCCAGCAGTGAGACTAGCGGGATCACCTACGAGCAGTACTTC.

CDR3: CASSPGQGGDYGYTF. CDR3 bases: TGTGCCAGTAGTCCGGGACAGGGAGGAGACTATGGCTACACCTTC. The genes are TRBV19 and TRBJ1-2, with TRBD1 matching 9 bases. The J segment lost 3 bases and the V segment lost 5 bases, leaving 7 bases of the junction unmatched. This CDR3 region has 15 residues. Germline assignment: CDR1 LNHDA and CDR2 SQIVND (reference sequence).

The rearrangement links TRBV9 to TRBJ2-7; 16 positions match TRBD2. Germline-derived CDR1 and CDR2 are SGDLS and YYNGEE. Trimming removed 3 bases from V and 6 bases from J; junction bases left unmatched: 6. The CDR3 is 16 amino acids. The CDR3 region is CASSAGLAGGPSEQYF. DNA of the CDR3: TGTGCCAGCAGCGCGGGACTAGCGGGGGGGCCCTCCGAGCAGTACTTC.

The rearrangement uses TRBV30 and TRBJ1-6; D gene unclear. The CDR3 length is 15 residues. Germline CDR1 and CDR2: GTSNPN and SVGIG (reference sequence). V dropped 3 bases and J dropped 7 bases, with 16 bases sitting between them. In DNA, the CDR3 is TGTGCCTGGAGAAACCGGGGAGTTAGGAATTCACCCCTCCACTTT. It translates to CAWRNRGVRNSPLHF.

In its sample, this clone was seen a few times. The chain uses TRBV30 and TRBJ1-5; the D is unclear. The V end was cut by 1 base, the J end by 3 bases, with 4 bases between. This CDR3 is 12 amino acids long. Germline values: CDR1 GTSNPN, CDR2 SVGIG (reference sequence). The CDR3 reads CAWSGLNQPQHF. DNA for the CDR3: TGTGCCTGGAGTGGACTCAATCAGCCCCAGCATTTT.

The rearrangement links TRBV19 to TRBJ1-6; D might be TRBD1 (6 bases). Per the germline V gene, CDR1 is LNHDA and CDR2 is SQIVND (reference sequence). The CDR3 loop spans 12 amino acids. Deletions cut 7 bases from V and 9 bases from J, with 10 bases between. The CDR3 protein is CASKDRLSPLHF. In nucleotides, the CDR3 is TGTGCCAGTAAGGACAGACTTTCACCCCTCCACTTT. Full variable domain (rest looked up from reference TRBV19 and TRBJ1-6): DGGITQSPKYLFRKEGQNVTLSCEQNLNHDAMYWYRQDPGQGLRLIYYSQIVNDFQKGDIAEGYSVSREKKESFPLTVTSAQKNPTAFYLCASKDRLSPLHFGNGTRLTVT.

The chain couples TRBV2 to TRBJ1-1; TRBD1 is a possible D gene (5 bases). CDR1 is SNHLY, CDR2 FYNNEI, per germline. With 5 bases removed from V and 4 bases from J, the gap between germline ends came to 11 bases. CDR3 size: 13 residues. The CDR3 reads CASSPGGGTEAFF. The CDR3 nucleotides are TGTGCCAGCAGTCCGGGGGGGGGCACTGAAGCTTTCTTT.

The V call is TRBV25-1, the J call TRBJ2-5; TRBD1 agrees at 7 bases. With V trimmed by 2 bases and J by 3 bases, 6 bases remained unmatched. The CDR3 spans 15 residues. From germline, CDR1 is MGHDK and CDR2 SYGVNS. CDR3 in DNA: TGTGCCAGCAGTGAAATGGCAGGGGGAAAAGAGACCCAGTACTTC. As protein: CASSEMAGGKETQYF. The variable domain in full, completed from reference TRBV25-1 and TRBJ2-5, reads EADIYQTPRYLVIGTGKKITLECSQTMGHDKMYWYQQDPGMELHLIHYSYGVNSTEKGDLSSESTVSRIRTEHFPLTLESARPSHTSQYLCASSEMAGGKETQYFGPGTRLLVL.

As DNA, the CDR3 is TGCAGCGTTGGTCTGGGCGAGCAGTTCTTC. It encodes CSVGLGEQFF. The rearrangement joins TRBV29-1 to TRBJ2-1; D call uncertain. Trimming removed 4 bases from V and 10 bases from J, with 8 bases in between. Germline assignment: CDR1 SQVTM and CDR2 ANQGSEA. The CDR3 totals 10 residues.

The V gene is TRBV9, the J gene TRBJ1-1, with 7 bases identical to TRBD1. V was clipped by 0 bases and J by 2 bases; unmatched bases: 7. Germline CDR1 is SGDLS and CDR2 is YYNGEE. The CDR3 is made up of 16 amino acids. The CDR3 DNA sequence: TGTGCCAGCAGCGTAGTAGGGAACAGGGGTAACACTGAAGCTTTCTTT. Translating gives CASSVVGNRGNTEAFF.

V gene TRBV19 combines with J gene TRBJ2-7; no clear D gene. Trimming took off 5 bases at V and 3 bases at J, with 14 bases between the two ends. Germline CDR1 reads LNHDA; CDR2 reads SQIVND (reference sequence). The CDR3 length is 14 residues. The CDR3 loop is CASSPRSRSYEQYF. As DNA, the CDR3 is TGTGCCAGTAGTCCCCGGAGTCGCAGCTACGAGCAGTACTTC.

V is TRBV7-3 and J is TRBJ2-1; TRBD1 matches at 7 bases. V shed 5 bases and J 3 bases; nucleotides not matched to a gene: 10. Germline values: CDR1 SGHTA, CDR2 FQGTGA. The CDR3 is made up of 16 amino acids. The CDR3 bases are TGTGCCAGCAGCCCCACCCGGGACAGAAACTACAATGAGCAGTTCTTC. Translated, it gives CASSPTRDRNYNEQFF.

This sequence joins TRBV5-5 and TRBJ1-2; 8 bases are shared with TRBD1. CDR1 is SGHKS and CDR2 is YYEKEE in the germline V gene (reference sequence). The J segment lost 4 bases and the V segment lost 4 bases, leaving 6 bases of the junction unmatched. The CDR3 runs 14 residues. The DNA for the CDR3 is TGTGCCAGCAGCCAGGGACAGGATTTCTATGGCTACACCTTC. As protein: CASSQGQDFYGYTF.

The chain joins TRBV6-1 to TRBJ2-1, with 14 bases identical to TRBD2. The V segment lost 4 bases and the J segment 0 bases; nucleotides outside the gene matches: 8. The CDR3 extends over 19 amino acids. Germline assignment: CDR1 MNHNS and CDR2 SASEGT. The CDR3 DNA is TGTGCCAGCAGTGGCAGGACTAGCGGGGGGCCGAGCTCCTACAATGAGCAGTTCTTC. Protein sequence: CASSGRTSGGPSSYNEQFF.

This sequence joins TRBV5-1 and TRBJ1-4, with a possible D match to TRBD1 (6 bases). Germline CDR1 reads SGHRS; CDR2 reads YFSETQ. V lost 2 bases, J lost 2 bases, and 7 bases lay in between. The CDR3 contains 14 residues. Here the CDR3 reads CASSFTGTNEKLFF. CDR3 sequence (DNA): TGCGCCAGCAGCTTTACAGGGACTAATGAAAAACTGTTTTTT.